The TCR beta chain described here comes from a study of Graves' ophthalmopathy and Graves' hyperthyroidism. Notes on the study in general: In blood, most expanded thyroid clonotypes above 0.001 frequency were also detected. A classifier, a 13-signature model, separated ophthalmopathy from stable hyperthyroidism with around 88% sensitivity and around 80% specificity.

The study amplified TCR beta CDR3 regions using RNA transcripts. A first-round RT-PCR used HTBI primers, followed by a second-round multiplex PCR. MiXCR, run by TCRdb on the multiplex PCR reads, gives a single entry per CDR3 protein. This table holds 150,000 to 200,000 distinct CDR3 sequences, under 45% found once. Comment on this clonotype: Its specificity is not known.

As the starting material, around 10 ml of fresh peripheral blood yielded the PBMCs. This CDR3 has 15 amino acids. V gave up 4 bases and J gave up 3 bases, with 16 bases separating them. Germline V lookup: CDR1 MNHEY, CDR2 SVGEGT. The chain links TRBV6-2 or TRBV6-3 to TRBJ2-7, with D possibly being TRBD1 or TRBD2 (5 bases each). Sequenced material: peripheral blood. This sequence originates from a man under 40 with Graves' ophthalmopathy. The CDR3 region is CASSSWGRNLYEQYF. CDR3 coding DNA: TGTGCCAGCAGTTCGTGGGGACGGAACCTCTACGAGCAGTACTTC.